This is a list of T cell receptor beta chains from one sample in a study of blood T cell repertoires in COVID-19. Sequencing was performed with immunoSEQ multiplex PCR; in TCRdb, only in-frame clones are kept and a portion is missing. The data hold a few hundred thousand clones, with 84% observed a single time. Sequencing was done on a sample of PBMCs or T cells enriched from blood (not recorded which). Every receptor here comes from a woman aged 40-49 years who had recovered from COVID-19. The CDR3 runs from the conserved cysteine through the conserved F or W. D genes are given only for firm matches. Only part of the rows carry a size: once, few, many, or a class if the clone is expanded.

d_gene	abundance	v_gene	j_gene	CDR3nt	CDR3aa
TRBD1	.	TRBV6-5	TRBJ1-2	TGTGCCAGCAGTTCCCCCGGGACAGGGGGCCTTGGCTACACCTTC	CASSSPGTGGLGYTF
TRBD2	.	TRBV28	TRBJ2-1	TGTGCCAGCAGTTCGACTAGCGGGAGAAAGGAGCAGTTCTTC	CASSSTSGRKEQFF
.	.	TRBV27	TRBJ1-2	TGTGCCAGCAGACGGGACTCCTCGAGCTACACCTTC	CASRRDSSSYTF
.	.	TRBV28	TRBJ1-2	TGTGCCAGCAGTTTAGGGCTATTCTATGGCTACACCTTC	CASSLGLFYGYTF
TRBD1	.	TRBV28	TRBJ1-2	TGTGCCAGCAGTCTCGGGACAGGGTATGACTATGGCTACACCTTC	CASSLGTGYDYGYTF
.	.	TRBV5-1	TRBJ2-5	TGCGCCAGCAGCTTGGCGTCTACCCCACGGGAGACCCAGTACTTC	CASSLASTPRETQYF
TRBD1	.	TRBV5-5	TRBJ1-5	TGTGCCAGCAGCCCAGGCGGACAGGGGCGACAGCCCCAGCATTTT	CASSPGGQGRQPQHF
TRBD1	.	TRBV7-9	TRBJ1-5	TGTGCCAGCAGCTGGGGACAGGGGGATCAGCCCCAGCATTTT	CASSWGQGDQPQHF
.	.	TRBV6-5	TRBJ1-2	TGTGCCAGCAGGACTCGCCCGGGATCTCCTTATGGCTACACCTTC	CASRTRPGSPYGYTF
TRBD2	.	TRBV5-1	TRBJ2-1	TGCGCCAGCAGCTTGGTGGTGGGCGCGGGGGGCAATGAGCAGTTCTTC	CASSLVVGAGGNEQFF
.	few	TRBV7-7	TRBJ2-1	TGTGCCAGCAGCCCGGGACTTAACAATGAGCAGTTCTTC	CASSPGLNNEQFF
.	.	TRBV5-5	TRBJ2-7	TGTGCCAGCAGCGGGGGACTGAGGAGCTCCTACGAGCAGTACTTC	CASSGGLRSSYEQYF
.	.	TRBV7-2	TRBJ2-3	TGTGCCAGCAGCCCCGGGTCCGATACGCAGTATTTT	CASSPGSDTQYF
.	.	TRBV12-5	TRBJ1-3	TGTGCTAGTGGTTTTCAGCCGGGTCCATTTATGGGAAACACCATATATTTT	CASGFQPGPFMGNTIYF
.	.	TRBV19	TRBJ2-1	TGTGCCAGTAGGACAGGAGCGGGAAATGAGCAGTTCTTC	CASRTGAGNEQFF
TRBD1	once	TRBV7-9	TRBJ2-1	TGTGCCAGCAGCTTACCGACAGGGAATGAGCAGTTCTTC	CASSLPTGNEQFF
.	.	TRBV3-1/TRBV3-2	TRBJ1-6	TGTGCCAGCAGCCGGGGGGGACGCACCTATAATTCACCCCTCCACTTT	CASSRGGRTYNSPLHF
TRBD1	.	TRBV6-5	TRBJ2-3	TGTGCCAGCAGGAGACAGGGGGGCACAGATACGCAGTATTTT	CASRRQGGTDTQYF
.	.	TRBV24-1	TRBJ1-5	TGTGCCACCAGCTCAGGTTTTCGGCCCCAGCATTTT	CATSSGFRPQHF
.	.	TRBV28	TRBJ2-7	TGTGCCAGCAGTTTCTTAGGGGCCTACGAGCAGTACTTC	CASSFLGAYEQYF
TRBD1	.	TRBV12-3/TRBV12-4	TRBJ1-2	TGTGCCAGCACTTCGACAGGGGATGGCTACACCTTC	CASTSTGDGYTF
TRBD1	once	TRBV10-3	TRBJ2-2	TGTGCCATCACTACGGGACAGGGACCGAACACCGGGGAGCTGTTTTTT	CAITTGQGPNTGELFF
.	once	TRBV2	TRBJ1-1	TGTGCCAGCAGTGTGCAGGGGAACACTGAAGCTTTCTTT	CASSVQGNTEAFF
.	.	TRBV7-9	TRBJ2-1	TGTGCCAGCTCAGGGGCCCGTTACAATGAGCAGTTCTTC	CASSGARYNEQFF
.	.	TRBV4-1	TRBJ1-4	TGCGCCAGCAGCCCGACAGGCGTTAATGAAAAACTGTTTTTT	CASSPTGVNEKLFF
.	.	TRBV30	TRBJ1-3	TGTGCCTGGACAGACAGGTTTTTGGGAAACACCATATATTTT	CAWTDRFLGNTIYF
TRBD2	.	TRBV7-9	TRBJ2-1	TGTGCCAGCAGCTTCCCGGGACTAGCGGGAGGCGACAATGAGCAGTTCTTC	CASSFPGLAGGDNEQFF
TRBD2	.	TRBV11-2	TRBJ2-1	TGTGCCAGCAGCTTAGGAGCGGGAGGGGGAAATGAGCAGTTCTTC	CASSLGAGGGNEQFF
TRBD1	.	TRBV10-1	TRBJ2-2	TGCGCCAGCAGTCTAAGCCGGGACAGCCTGAACACCGGGGAGCTGTTTTTT	CASSLSRDSLNTGELFF
TRBD1	.	TRBV5-4	TRBJ1-4	TGTGCCAGCAGCTACCGGGACAGGGATGAAAAACTGTTTTTT	CASSYRDRDEKLFF
.	once	TRBV18	TRBJ2-7	TGTGCCAGCTCACCACAAAGCGGCGGCAGCTCCTACGAGCAGTACTTC	CASSPQSGGSSYEQYF
.	.	TRBV19	TRBJ1-4	TGTGCCAGTAGTAGGGCCCAGTCCGCAACTAATGAAAAACTGTTTTTT	CASSRAQSATNEKLFF
TRBD1	.	TRBV30	TRBJ2-3	TGTGCCTGGAGTGTAGGTGGACAGGAATTATGGGATACGCAGTATTTT	CAWSVGGQELWDTQYF